This entry lists 12 T cell receptor beta chains sequenced from one sample in a study of cytomegalovirus exposure and HLA in healthy donors. Both 60 Vbeta primers and 13 Jbeta primers went into the PCR. Generated by immunoSEQ multiplex PCR, the TCRdb table keeps only in-frame clones and is missing some. The sample has over 85,000 clones, around 60% seen once. Sample: PBMCs. The receptors here all came from a human donor in good health.

This clone was detected a few times. This rearrangement joins TRBV7-8 to TRBJ2-7; 9 nucleotides align to TRBD1. The CDR3 loop spans 13 amino acids. CDR1 is SGHVS and CDR2 is FQNEAQ in the germline V gene. The ends lost 5 bases at V and 3 bases at J; junction bases unmatched: 2. In DNA, the CDR3 is TGTGCCAGCAGCCGGGACAGGGACTACGAGCAGTACTTC. Amino acid sequence: CASSRDRDYEQYF. The whole variable domain, remainder taken from reference TRBV7-8 and TRBJ2-7, is GAGVSQSPRYKVAKRGQDVALRCDPISGHVSLFWYQQALGQGPEFLTYFQNEAQLDKSGLPSDRFFAERPEGSVSTLKIQRTQQEDSAVYLCASSRDRDYEQYFGPGTRLTVT.

A few counts support this clone. This chain joins TRBV6-1 and TRBJ1-3, with TRBD1 identical over 9 bases. Germline V CDR1 and CDR2: MNHNS, SASEGT. Trimming removed 6 bases from V and 3 bases from J; junction bases left unmatched: 12. The CDR3 is 17 residues long. The CDR3 spells CASSETGGPSVGNTIYF. The CDR3 coding sequence is TGTGCCAGCAGCGAAACAGGGGGCCCTTCGGTTGGAAACACCATATATTTT.

This clone has a handful of counts. CDR3 coding DNA: TGTGCCAGTAAGAGACAGCTGAACACTGAAGCTTTCTTT. Its protein product is CASKRQLNTEAFF. The chain has TRBV19 and TRBJ1-1; D possibly corresponds to TRBD1 (5 bases). The V end was cut by 7 bases, the J end by 0 bases, with 9 bases between. The CDR3 contains 13 residues. Germline lookup yields CDR1 LNHDA and CDR2 SQIVND (reference sequence).

The rearrangement links TRBV11-2 to TRBJ2-7, with D hard to call. The CDR3 has 15 amino acids. Trimming stripped 2 bases from V and 3 bases from J, with 14 bases between. Germline CDR1 SGHAT, CDR2 FQNNGV. This CDR3 is CASSLFPSLSYEQYF. CDR3 in DNA: TGTGCCAGCAGCTTATTCCCTTCTCTCAGCTACGAGCAGTACTTC.

The rearrangement joins TRBV15 to TRBJ2-7; weak D call: TRBD1 (6 bases). Trimming shortened V by 5 bases and J by 2 bases, and 13 bases separated the two germline ends. Looked up from germline, CDR1 is LNHNV and CDR2 is YYDKDF (reference sequence). The CDR3 is 14 residues long. The CDR3 DNA reads as TGTGCCACCAGCCAACGGACAGTCCCCTACGAGCAGTACTTC. It translates to CATSQRTVPYEQYF.

The chain employs TRBV6-5 and TRBJ1-2; D ambiguous. The CDR3 sequence is 13 residues long. Germline V CDR1 and CDR2: MNHEY, SVGAGI. V was clipped by 8 bases and J by 3 bases, with 13 bases between them. The CDR3 sequence: CASSPGTYYGYTF. The DNA of the CDR3 is TGTGCCAGCTCGCCGGGAACTTACTATGGCTACACCTTC.

CDR3 coding DNA: TGTGCCAGCTCACCGGGCCTACTTGCTTTCTTT. This gives the protein CASSPGLLAFF. The chain combines TRBV18 with TRBJ1-1; D gene uncertain. CDR1 is KGHSH, CDR2 LQKENI, per germline. The CDR3 contains 11 residues. Deletions cut 3 bases from V and 11 bases from J, with 10 bases between.

CDR3 coding DNA: TGCAGCGTTGAGGGGCAGGGGATGGCCGGGGAGCTGTTTTTT. Translated: CSVEGQGMAGELFF. The rearrangement uses TRBV29-1 and TRBJ2-2, with D possibly TRBD1 on 6 matching bases. The CDR3 loop spans 14 amino acids. CDR1 and CDR2 from the germline V gene are SQVTM and ANQGSEA. Trimming took 3 bases from V and 6 from J, leaving 14 bases between them.

For this clone: One end of the junction is discordant with germline, which a read error may explain. The rearrangement uses TRBV4-1 and TRBJ1-1; TRBD1 matches 7 bases. Germline lookup yields CDR1 MGHRA and CDR2 YSYEKL. The CDR3 is 15 amino acids. The CDR3 coding sequence is TGCGCCAGCAGCGTAGAGGGACAGAAGAACACTGGAGCTTTCTTT. Translated, it gives CASSVEGQKNTGAFF.

This clone was detected once. The chain recombines TRBV10-1 with TRBJ1-1; 7 positions agree with TRBD1. The CDR3 length is 14 residues. V was clipped by 8 bases and J by 1 base; unmatched bases: 7. CDR1 is WNHNN and CDR2 is SYGVQD in the germline V gene (reference sequence). CDR3 sequence (DNA): TGCGCCAGCTCCCCAGGGGGTTCGAACACTGAAGCTTTCTTT. Protein sequence: CASSPGGSNTEAFF.

The V gene is TRBV6-1, the J gene TRBJ2-1; TRBD2 agrees at 8 bases. Germline V CDR1 and CDR2: MNHNS, SASEGT. V trimming: 2 bases; J trimming: 8 bases; junction bases outside the gene matches: 8. The length of the CDR3 is 15 residues. In DNA form, the CDR3 reads TGTGCCAGCAGTGAAAGCGGGAGAGGGCCCGATGAGCAGTTCTTC. This translates into CASSESGRGPDEQFF.

The chain has TRBV14 and TRBJ2-2; possibly TRBD1 for D (5 bases). Trimming left V 4 bases short and J 0 bases short, with 12 bases between. CDR1 SGHDN and CDR2 FVKESK come from the germline V gene. CDR3 length equals 16 residues. The CDR3 region has the DNA TGTGCCAGCAGCCGTCTAGGGGCGGCGAACACCGGGGAGCTGTTTTTT. Translating it yields CASSRLGAANTGELFF.